The 29 T cell receptor beta chains presented below share a single source sample, sequenced in a study of brain T cells in children with intractable seizures. TCRdb's copy holds only in-frame clones and misses some; the assay was immunoSEQ multiplex PCR. The table has about 80,000 clones, approximately 89% seen once. The starting material was peripheral blood, obtained at surgery. The receptors were sampled from a girl aged 2 to 9 with Rasmussen encephalitis and intractable seizures.

The chain carries TRBV30 and TRBJ1-1; unclear D gene. Germline-derived CDR1 and CDR2 are GTSNPN and SVGIG (reference sequence). Trimming cost V 0 bases and J 0 bases, with 5 bases left between them. The CDR3 sequence is 13 residues long. The CDR3 region has the DNA TGTGCCTGGAGTGTGGGTTTGAACACTGAAGCTTTCTTT. It yields the protein CAWSVGLNTEAFF.

V usage is TRBV14 and J usage is TRBJ1-6; D is unresolved. Germline lookup yields CDR1 SGHDN and CDR2 FVKESK. This CDR3 spans 12 amino acids. V was shortened by 1 base and J by 8 bases, with 3 bases between the two germline ends. The CDR3 DNA follows: TGTGCCAGCAGCCAAGGGTATTCACCCCTCCACTTT. It specifies CASSQGYSPLHF.

The V call is TRBV3-1 (or the pseudogene TRBV3-2), the J call TRBJ2-2; D unclear. Germline V gene data show CDR1 as LGHDT and CDR2 as YNNKEL (reference sequence). Trimming left V 0 bases short and J 0 bases short, with 8 bases between. The CDR3 length is 16 residues. CDR3 nucleotides: TGTGCCAGCAGCCAAGATTTAACTGCGAACACCGGGGAGCTGTTTTTT. It is translated as CASSQDLTANTGELFF.

This chain links TRBV3-1 (or the pseudogene TRBV3-2) with TRBJ2-2; possibly TRBD2 for D (6 bases). Germline CDR1 and CDR2: LGHDT and YNNKEL (reference sequence). CDR3 length: 19 residues. Between the trimmed V and J ends, which lost 2 bases and 0 bases, there was a span of 19 bases. The CDR3 DNA reads as TGTGCCAGCAGCCAACGGGGGTTACCCGATCTCCCGAACACCGGGGAGCTGTTTTTT. It translates to CASSQRGLPDLPNTGELFF.

The chain is built from TRBV12-3 or TRBV12-4 and TRBJ1-5; D unresolved. The CDR3 is 13 residues long. V lost 6 bases and J lost 6, with 12 bases in between. The CDR3 DNA follows: TGTGCCAGCAGCCGCCTACAGCTTCAGCCCCAGCATTTT. Translating it yields CASSRLQLQPQHF.

The chain has TRBV12-3 or TRBV12-4 and TRBJ2-7, with a tentative D call TRBD1 (5 bases). Trimming took 6 bases from V and 3 from J, leaving 9 bases between them. The CDR3 runs 12 residues. CDR3 loop: CASRAGIYEQYF. The DNA of the CDR3 is TGTGCCAGCAGGGCAGGGATCTACGAGCAGTACTTC.

The chain is built from TRBV19 and TRBJ1-5, with TRBD1 matching over 7 bases. This CDR3 spans 13 amino acids. V trimming: 5 bases; J trimming: 6 bases; junction bases outside the gene matches: 4. Germline assignment: CDR1 LNHDA and CDR2 SQIVND (reference sequence). The CDR3 DNA reads TGTGCCAGTAGTGCAGACAGGGCTCAGCCCCAGCATTTT. Translating it yields CASSADRAQPQHF. The full variable domain, with the rest looked up from reference TRBV19 and TRBJ1-5, is DGGITQSPKYLFRKEGQNVTLSCEQNLNHDAMYWYRQDPGQGLRLIYYSQIVNDFQKGDIAEGYSVSREKKESFPLTVTSAQKNPTAFYLCASSADRAQPQHFGDGTRLSIL.

This clone was picked up one time. The chain carries TRBV18 and TRBJ2-2; 8 bases agree with TRBD1. Germline values: CDR1 KGHSH, CDR2 LQKENI. V dropped 3 bases and J dropped 2; count of bases not matched to a gene: 2. This CDR3 region has 15 residues. CDR3 DNA: TGTGCCAGCTCACCGGACAGGGTTAACACCGGGGAGCTGTTTTTT. Its protein is CASSPDRVNTGELFF.

The chain is built from TRBV5-6 and TRBJ1-2; the D is unclear. The CDR3 length is 15 residues. V was pared by 4 bases and J by 0 bases, with 13 bases between. Germline V lookup: CDR1 SGHDT, CDR2 YYEEEE. CDR3 nucleotides: TGTGCCAGCAGCCTTTCCGTGGGGTCTAACTATGGCTACACCTTC. It yields the protein CASSLSVGSNYGYTF.

This chain connects TRBV6-2 or TRBV6-3 to TRBJ2-7; D gene ambiguous. Germline CDR1 MNHEY, CDR2 SVGEGT. The CDR3 is 16 amino acids. Deletions cut 0 bases from V and 4 bases from J, with 16 bases between. The CDR3 is CASSYSSRSDGYEQYF. The CDR3 nucleotides read TGTGCCAGCAGTTACTCTTCTCGGAGTGACGGATACGAGCAGTACTTC.

J is TRBJ1-2 and V is TRBV5-5; 9 bases map to TRBD1. The ends lost 1 base at V and 3 bases at J; junction bases unmatched: 1. CDR1 and CDR2 (germline): SGHKS, YYEKEE (reference sequence). The CDR3 contains 14 residues. CDR3 region: CASSLWDRDYGYTF. The CDR3 DNA sequence: TGTGCCAGCAGCTTGTGGGACAGGGACTATGGCTACACCTTC.

The chain carries TRBV29-1 and TRBJ2-7; TRBD1 or TRBD2 may be the D gene (6 bases each). The CDR3 totals 12 residues. CDR1 and CDR2 from the germline V gene are SQVTM and ANQGSEA. Trimming took 4 bases from V and 1 from J, leaving 8 bases between them. CDR3 residues: CSVGGGSYEQYF. The CDR3, as DNA: TGCAGCGTTGGAGGGGGGTCCTACGAGCAGTACTTC.

This chain uses TRBV11-3 with TRBJ2-1; TRBD2 might be the D (6 bases). The CDR3 loop spans 16 amino acids. CDR1 is SGHNT and CDR2 is YENEEA in the germline V gene. The ends were cut back, 5 bases at V and 3 bases at J, with 17 bases in the middle. CDR3 region: CASSPRSGSYYNEQFF. DNA of the CDR3: TGTGCCAGCAGCCCGAGAAGCGGGTCATACTACAATGAGCAGTTCTTC.

CDR3 sequence reads: CASSWRGLADYNEQFF. CDR3 in DNA: TGTGCCAGCAGCTGGAGGGGACTAGCGGACTACAATGAGCAGTTCTTC. This chain links TRBV7-9 with TRBJ2-1; the match to TRBD2 covers 11 bases. V was pared by 4 bases and J by 3 bases, with 5 bases of the junction left unmatched. Germline assignment: CDR1 SEHNR and CDR2 FQNEAQ (reference sequence). This CDR3 has 16 residues.

The chain couples TRBV21-1 to TRBJ1-2. TRBV21-1 is reported as a pseudogene. This CDR3 is built from 13 residues. In nucleotides, the CDR3 is TGTGCCAGCAGCAAAAGAGGGCCCTATGGCTACACCTTC. Amino acids: CASSKRGPYGYTF.

The gene calls are TRBV11-2 and TRBJ2-7, with TRBD1 matching 9 bases. V trimming: 1 base; J trimming: 2 bases; junction bases outside the gene matches: 0. From germline, CDR1 is SGHAT and CDR2 FQNNGV. The CDR3 is 14 residues long. CDR3 sequence (DNA): TGTGCCAGCAGCTTAGGGACAGGGGCCTACGAGCAGTACTTC. Protein product: CASSLGTGAYEQYF.

J is TRBJ1-1 and V is TRBV7-9; tentative D call: TRBD1 (6 bases). The V end was cut by 10 bases, the J end by 11 bases, with 14 bases between. Germline lookup yields CDR1 SEHNR and CDR2 FQNEAQ (reference sequence). This CDR3 contains 10 residues. The DNA of the CDR3 is TGTGCCACTACGGACAGAGGGGCTTTCTTT. Its translation is CATTDRGAFF.

V gene TRBV27 combines with J gene TRBJ1-1; tentative D call: TRBD1 (6 bases). CDR3 length equals 17 residues. V lost 2 bases and J 0 bases, leaving 16 bases between the germline ends. Per germline, CDR1 MNHEY and CDR2 SMNVEV (reference sequence). The CDR3 sequence: CASSLRGVGGLNTEAFF. CDR3 DNA sequence: TGTGCCAGCAGTTTAAGGGGGGTGGGGGGCCTGAACACTGAAGCTTTCTTT.

The V call is TRBV29-1, the J call TRBJ2-3; D remains ambiguous. Between the trimmed V and J ends, which lost 7 bases and 3 bases, there was a span of 5 bases. CDR1 SQVTM and CDR2 ANQGSEA come from the germline V gene. CDR3 length: 10 amino acids. CDR3 sequence reads: CSGVTDTQYF. The DNA of the CDR3 is TGCAGCGGAGTGACAGATACGCAGTATTTT.

The chain has TRBV27 and TRBJ1-6, with 7 nucleotides matching TRBD1. After removal of 4 bases from V and 7 bases from J, the junction contained 10 bases not matched to a gene. This CDR3 is built from 16 residues. The germline gives CDR1 MNHEY, CDR2 SMNVEV (reference sequence). The CDR3: CASSSPRTGGNSPLHF. CDR3 sequence (DNA): TGTGCCAGCAGTTCTCCCCGGACAGGAGGGAATTCACCCCTCCACTTT.

The V call is TRBV28, the J call TRBJ1-4; TRBD1 matches at 8 bases. This CDR3 region has 14 residues. The junction had 3 bases not matched to a gene; V was cut back by 5 bases and J by 4 bases. The germline V gene encodes CDR1 MDHEN and CDR2 SYDVKM. The CDR3 bases are TGTGCCAGCAGTCTCAGGGGGCTTAATGAAAAACTGTTTTTT. It translates to CASSLRGLNEKLFF. Filled out from reference TRBV28 and TRBJ1-4, the complete variable domain reads DVKVTQSSRYLVKRTGEKVFLECVQDMDHENMFWYRQDPGLGLRLIYFSYDVKMKEKGDIPEGYSVSREKKERFSLILESASTNQTSMYLCASSLRGLNEKLFFGSGTQLSVL.

The chain carries TRBV5-1 and TRBJ2-3; 10 nucleotides align to TRBD2. Per germline, CDR1 SGHRS and CDR2 YFSETQ. The CDR3 runs to 16 residues. Trimming took 2 bases from V and 0 from J; bases not matched to a gene: 3. The CDR3 coding sequence is TGCGCCAGCAGCTTCCGGACTAGCGGTAGCACAGATACGCAGTATTTT. Translating it yields CASSFRTSGSTDTQYF.

V gene TRBV19 combines with J gene TRBJ2-7; 7 nucleotides agree with TRBD1. J was trimmed by 3 bases and V by 3 bases; bases with no gene match: 8. CDR1 is LNHDA and CDR2 is SQIVND in the germline V gene (reference sequence). The CDR3 is 15 residues long. The CDR3 DNA follows: TGTGCCAGTAGTATTGTAGGGGACAGCAGCTACGAGCAGTACTTC. This codes for CASSIVGDSSYEQYF.

The CDR3 loop is CAWSPFGYTF. The CDR3 coding sequence is TGTGCCTGGAGTCCCTTTGGCTACACCTTC. The chain combines TRBV30 with TRBJ1-2, with D unclear. V was shortened by 2 bases and J by 7 bases, with 5 bases between the two germline ends. Per the germline V gene, CDR1 is GTSNPN and CDR2 is SVGIG (reference sequence). The CDR3 totals 10 residues.

The chain joins TRBV27 to TRBJ2-3; D ambiguous. The CDR3 consists of 14 residues. Trimming stripped 2 bases from V and 5 bases from J, with 11 bases between. Per germline, CDR1 MNHEY and CDR2 SMNVEV (reference sequence). The CDR3 DNA follows: TGTGCCAGCAGTTTAAGAGGAATTCGAGATACGCAGTATTTT. Its protein product is CASSLRGIRDTQYF.

The V and J genes are TRBV10-2 and TRBJ1-1; 8 nucleotides align to TRBD1. The trim removed 6 bases at V and 0 bases at J, leaving 3 bases unmatched. The CDR3 is 14 amino acids. Germline CDR1 reads WSHSY; CDR2 reads SAAADI. The CDR3, as DNA: TGCGCCAGCAGGCGACAGGGGATGAACACTGAAGCTTTCTTT. Its translation: CASRRQGMNTEAFF.

This rearrangement joins TRBV15 to TRBJ1-1; the D gene is possibly TRBD1 (6 bases). CDR3 length: 16 amino acids. V lost 0 bases, J lost 1 base, and 12 bases lay in between. CDR1 and CDR2 from the germline V gene are LNHNV and YYDKDF (reference sequence). The CDR3 protein is CATSRDLMTGNTEAFF. The CDR3 nucleotides are TGTGCCACCAGCAGAGATTTAATGACAGGGAACACTGAAGCTTTCTTT. Full variable domain (remainder filled in from reference TRBV15 and TRBJ1-1): DAMVIQNPRYQVTQFGKPVTLSCSQTLNHNVMYWYQQKSSQAPKLLFHYYDKDFNNEADTPDNFQSRRPNTSFCFLDIRSPGLGDTAMYLCATSRDLMTGNTEAFFGQGTRLTVV.

The chain recombines TRBV11-3 with TRBJ1-1, with 8 bases matching TRBD1. V trimming: 8 bases; J trimming: 1 base; junction bases outside the gene matches: 9. From germline, CDR1 is SGHNT and CDR2 YENEEA. CDR3 length: 15 amino acids. In nucleotides, the CDR3 is TGTGCCAGCGCTCCAGGGGGCCGGGGGAACACTGAAGCTTTCTTT. Translating it yields CASAPGGRGNTEAFF. The full variable domain, in which reference TRBV11-3 and TRBJ1-1 provide the parts outside the CDR3, is EAGVVQSPRYKIIEKKQPVAFWCNPISGHNTLYWYLQNLGQGPELLIRYENEEAVDDSQLPKDRFSAERLKGVDSTLKIQPAELGDSAVYLCASAPGGRGNTEAFFGQGTRLTVV.

This chain connects TRBV28 to TRBJ1-1; 8 bases are shared with TRBD1. The CDR3 sequence is 13 residues long. The ends lost 4 bases at V and 7 bases at J; junction bases unmatched: 5. Germline CDR1 MDHEN, CDR2 SYDVKM. The CDR3 sequence is CASSSGQAGEAFF. For the CDR3, the DNA is TGTGCCAGCAGTTCGGGACAGGCGGGTGAAGCTTTCTTT.